A selection of T cell receptor beta chains follows, all from one sample in a study of post-analysis software for immune sequencing data. TCRdb ran MiXCR on the PCR reads and lists one entry per CDR3 protein. The table records around 400,000 distinct CDR3 sequences, less than 35% of them present only once. The source material was blood. The receptors here all came from a girl aged 5 to 17 with multiple sclerosis. The CDR3 runs from the conserved cysteine through the conserved F or W.

j_call: TRBJ2-3
v_call: TRBV7-2
cdr3_aa: CASSVRLAGATDTQYF

j_call: TRBJ2-3
v_call: TRBV10-2
cdr3_aa: CASSEPEGDTQYF

j_call: TRBJ2-1
v_call: TRBV7-2
cdr3_aa: CASSQTSGGYNEQFF

j_call: TRBJ2-4
v_call: TRBV14
cdr3_aa: CASSDRDHIQYF

j_call: TRBJ2-6
v_call: TRBV5-1
cdr3_aa: CASSLALGVGANVLTF

j_call: TRBJ1-2
v_call: TRBV20-1
cdr3_aa: CSALQGYGYTF

j_call: TRBJ1-5
v_call: TRBV6-2/TRBV6-3
cdr3_aa: CASSSGTGYIPQHF

j_call: TRBJ1-5
v_call: TRBV5-8
cdr3_aa: CASSLDRTAGGLYSNQPQHF

j_call: TRBJ1-2
v_call: TRBV18
cdr3_aa: CASSPSTGTEGYTF

j_call: TRBJ1-5
v_call: TRBV7-8
cdr3_aa: CASSGGRVGQPQHF

j_call: TRBJ2-3
v_call: TRBV12-3/TRBV12-4
cdr3_aa: CASTTFLTDTQYF

j_call: TRBJ1-1
v_call: TRBV15
cdr3_aa: CATSDKMNIEAFF

j_call: TRBJ1-2
v_call: TRBV29-1
cdr3_aa: CSVDRGGQDGYGYTF

j_call: TRBJ2-4
v_call: TRBV20-1
cdr3_aa: CSARGGSKNIQYF

j_call: TRBJ2-3
v_call: TRBV7-3
cdr3_aa: CASSSGGSFTDTQYF

j_call: TRBJ1-1
v_call: TRBV5-1
cdr3_aa: CASSFGTENTEAFF

j_call: TRBJ1-1
v_call: TRBV5-1
cdr3_aa: CASRTETAVNTEAFF

j_call: TRBJ2-5
v_call: TRBV4-3
cdr3_aa: CASSQGNSQETQYF

j_call: TRBJ1-6
v_call: TRBV12-3/TRBV12-4
cdr3_aa: CASSPGQFNSPLHF

j_call: TRBJ2-1
v_call: TRBV9
cdr3_aa: CASSVAGEKYNEQFF

j_call: TRBJ2-1
v_call: TRBV6-1
cdr3_aa: CASSETTINEQFF

j_call: TRBJ2-5
v_call: TRBV7-2
cdr3_aa: CASSSQLGQGTETQYF

j_call: TRBJ1-6
v_call: TRBV11-2
cdr3_aa: CASSLIQGRSSPLHF

j_call: TRBJ2-7
v_call: TRBV18
cdr3_aa: CASSPVTITPPISYEQYF

j_call: TRBJ1-5
v_call: TRBV20-1
cdr3_aa: CSARDFFVGDRPQHF

j_call: TRBJ1-2
v_call: TRBV5-1
cdr3_aa: CASSPGHSSNYGYTF

j_call: TRBJ1-5
v_call: TRBV20-1
cdr3_aa: CSARRTGGSNQPQHF

j_call: TRBJ2-2
v_call: TRBV3-1
cdr3_aa: CASSQMDRGGNGELFF

j_call: TRBJ2-1
v_call: TRBV7-9
cdr3_aa: CASSPTLGQYNEQFF

j_call: TRBJ2-1
v_call: TRBV12-3/TRBV12-4
cdr3_aa: CASRLGREIYNEQFF

j_call: TRBJ2-5
v_call: TRBV9
cdr3_aa: CASSVVSGSQETQYF

j_call: TRBJ1-4
v_call: TRBV5-8
cdr3_aa: CASSLVLGAAAKLFF

j_call: TRBJ2-7
v_call: TRBV6-5
cdr3_aa: CASSWDGNSYEQYF

j_call: TRBJ2-3
v_call: TRBV6-2/TRBV6-3
cdr3_aa: CASSYPRDTQYF

j_call: TRBJ1-1
v_call: TRBV12-3/TRBV12-4
cdr3_aa: CASSFSGENTEAFF

j_call: TRBJ2-1
v_call: TRBV3-1
cdr3_aa: CASSQSGRGHNEQFF

j_call: TRBJ1-5
v_call: TRBV20-1
cdr3_aa: CSALDQGFSNQPQHF

j_call: TRBJ2-1
v_call: TRBV5-1
cdr3_aa: CASSLLAGGHEQFF

j_call: TRBJ1-5
v_call: TRBV5-1
cdr3_aa: CASSLRGDGNQPQHF

j_call: TRBJ2-3
v_call: TRBV9
cdr3_aa: CASSLLPGQGLDTQYF

j_call: TRBJ2-7
v_call: TRBV2
cdr3_aa: CASSGFEQYF

j_call: TRBJ2-1
v_call: TRBV6-2/TRBV6-3
cdr3_aa: CASGSSGGNEQFF

j_call: TRBJ2-5
v_call: TRBV7-9
cdr3_aa: CASSLGGIQETQYF

j_call: TRBJ1-1
v_call: TRBV7-6
cdr3_aa: CASSFSPQGRTEAFF

j_call: TRBJ1-5
v_call: TRBV2
cdr3_aa: CASRGGINQPQHF

j_call: TRBJ2-1
v_call: TRBV7-8
cdr3_aa: CASSYLDPSSYNEQFF